This TCR beta chain appears in the sequencing data of a study of blood T cell repertoires in COVID-19. This clone was recorded many times. V was trimmed by 3 bases and J by 14 bases, leaving 14 bases between them. From germline, CDR1 is SGHDT and CDR2 YYEEEE. The CDR3 spans 11 residues. The repertoire was sequenced with immunoSEQ multiplex PCR; TCRdb's copy has only in-frame clones and lacks some. The data show about 80,000 clones, roughly 78% seen once. This clonotype originated in a human donor in a cohort sampled during active COVID-19. V and J are TRBV5-6 and TRBJ1-2; TRBD1 is a possible D gene (6 bases). The sequenced sample consisted of peripheral blood. This CDR3 is CASSWGTGHTF. CDR3 nucleotides: TGTGCCAGCAGCTGGGGGACGGGACATACCTTC.